Listed below are T cell receptor beta chains from one sample, sequenced in a study of human T cells and chemical hapten exposure. MiXCR was run by TCRdb on the RACE reads, yielding one entry per CDR3 protein. The table has some 77,000 distinct CDR3 sequences, 10% seen once; the top ten hold about 1.4%. Material: whole blood, obtained in connection with sensitization to the hapten diphenylcyclopropenone (DPC). These TCRs come from a woman aged 50 to 60 with alopecia areata. Some clones in this sample may be carry-over from other donors' samples. Both conserved end residues are part of each CDR3. D genes are given only for firm matches. Only part of the rows carry a size: once, few, many, or a class if the clone is expanded.

-	TRBV7-8	TRBJ1-1	-	CASSPTEHTEAFF	TGTGCCAGCAGCCCGACAGAACACACTGAAGCTTTCTTT
few	TRBV5-6	TRBJ1-4	TRBD1	CASSAGGRGEKLFF	TGTGCCAGCAGCGCAGGGGGAAGAGGTGAAAAACTGTTTTTT
-	TRBV2	TRBJ2-4	-	CASSEASVQEQYF	TGTGCCAGCAGTGAAGCATCTGTACAAGAGCAGTACTTC
-	TRBV12-3/TRBV12-4	TRBJ1-1	TRBD1	CASTPTGGTNTEAFF	TGTGCCAGCACCCCAACAGGGGGGACAAACACTGAAGCTTTCTTT
-	TRBV10-2	TRBJ2-1	-	CASSATSEQFF	TGCGCCAGCAGTGCGACTAGTGAGCAGTTCTTC
-	TRBV18	TRBJ1-3	-	CASSPLGDPGNTIYF	TGTGCCAGCTCACCACTTGGGGACCCTGGAAACACCATATATTTT
many	TRBV10-1	TRBJ1-1	-	CASSPGTYSGSEAFF	TGCGCCAGCAGTCCCGGGACCTACTCGGGGTCTGAAGCTTTCTTT
-	TRBV29-1	TRBJ2-1	TRBD1	CSVEDRTGGRYNEQFF	TGCAGCGTTGAAGATCGAACAGGGGGGCGGTACAATGAGCAGTTCTTC
many	TRBV10-2	TRBJ2-3	-	CASSPESDTQYF	TGCGCCAGCAGTCCCGAGTCAGATACGCAGTATTTT
-	TRBV27	TRBJ2-1	TRBD2	CASSFYYPGLAANRYNEQFF	TGTGCCAGCAGTTTCTACTATCCGGGACTAGCGGCTAATCGTTACAATGAGCAGTTCTTC
-	TRBV11-2	TRBJ2-7	TRBD2	CTSTYLAGGTYEQYF	TGTACCAGCACCTACTTAGCGGGGGGTACCTACGAGCAGTACTTC
few	TRBV28	TRBJ2-4	-	CASLRGGKNIQYF	TGTGCCAGCTTAAGGGGAGGCAAAAACATTCAGTACTTC
few	TRBV5-1	TRBJ1-1	-	CASMGTMNTEAFF	TGCGCCAGCATGGGGACAATGAACACTGAAGCTTTCTTT
-	TRBV29-1	TRBJ2-2	TRBD2	CSVEEIGGSTGELFF	TGCAGCGTTGAAGAAATCGGCGGGAGCACCGGGGAGCTGTTTTTT
-	TRBV5-1	TRBJ1-1	-	CASSLEVTTEAFF	TGCGCCAGCAGCTTGGAAGTGACTACTGAAGCTTTCTTT
-	TRBV20-1	TRBJ2-7	TRBD2	CSAGLAGGGIEQYF	TGCAGTGCGGGACTAGCGGGAGGGGGAATCGAGCAGTACTTC
-	TRBV2	TRBJ2-5	TRBD2	CASRLASGRAGLGQYF	TGTGCCAGCCGTTTGGCTAGCGGGAGGGCCGGTTTGGGCCAGTACTTC
-	TRBV7-3	TRBJ2-5	-	CASSFRARETQYF	TGTGCCAGCAGCTTCAGGGCTCGAGAGACCCAGTACTTC
-	TRBV3-1	TRBJ2-5	TRBD2	CASSQDGARSGSAVRETQYF	TGTGCCAGCAGCCAAGATGGCGCTCGAAGCGGGAGTGCAGTACGGGAGACCCAGTACTTC
few	TRBV12-3/TRBV12-4	TRBJ2-3	-	CASSAQGGLGTDTQYF	TGTGCCAGCAGTGCGCAGGGTGGGCTAGGCACAGATACGCAGTATTTT
-	TRBV27	TRBJ2-6	TRBD2	CASRPSSGWLSSGANVLTF	TGTGCCAGCAGACCCTCTAGCGGGTGGTTAAGCTCTGGGGCCAACGTCCTGACTTTC
-	TRBV20-1	TRBJ2-7	-	CSARASPYEQYF	TGCAGTGCCCGGGCCAGCCCCTACGAGCAGTACTTC
-	TRBV27	TRBJ1-5	-	CASSLRPLSNQPQHF	TGTGCCAGCAGTTTACGGCCCCTTAGCAATCAGCCCCAGCATTTT
few	TRBV4-1	TRBJ2-2	-	CASSQDVGKVGTGELFF	TGCGCCAGCAGCCAAGATGTCGGAAAGGTGGGGACCGGGGAGCTGTTTTTT
few	TRBV6-1	TRBJ1-5	TRBD1	CASSEGAGGTQPQHF	TGTGCCAGCAGTGAAGGGGCAGGGGGGACTCAGCCCCAGCATTTT
few	TRBV29-1	TRBJ1-1	-	CSVDDPGTEAFF	TGCAGCGTTGATGACCCGGGGACTGAAGCTTTCTTT
-	TRBV18	TRBJ1-1	-	CASSWGAAMNTEAFF	TGTGCCAGCTCATGGGGGGCAGCTATGAACACTGAAGCTTTCTTT
few	TRBV7-2	TRBJ1-2	TRBD1	CASSSDRGNYGYTF	TGTGCCAGCAGCTCGGACAGGGGCAACTATGGCTACACCTTC
-	TRBV28	TRBJ1-1	-	CASSLGGLNTEAFF	TGTGCCAGCAGTTTGGGCGGGCTGAACACTGAAGCTTTCTTT
once	TRBV29-1	TRBJ1-1	-	CSGEGEGPTNTEAFF	TGCAGCGGTGAAGGGGAAGGACCGACGAACACTGAAGCTTTCTTT
few	TRBV4-2	TRBJ2-2	TRBD2	CASSQEVRSGTNTGELFF	TGTGCCAGCAGCCAAGAAGTTAGGAGCGGGACGAACACCGGGGAGCTGTTTTTT
few	TRBV7-3	TRBJ2-3	TRBD1	CASSMTGGRTDTQYF	TGTGCCAGCAGCATGACAGGGGGCCGGACAGATACGCAGTATTTT
-	TRBV19	TRBJ2-4	-	CASTPRAGAKNIQYF	TGTGCCAGTACCCCGAGGGCAGGGGCCAAAAACATTCAGTACTTC
few	TRBV28	TRBJ2-7	TRBD1	CASSLTGFHEQYF	TGTGCCAGCAGTTTGACAGGGTTCCACGAGCAGTACTTC
few	TRBV12-3/TRBV12-4	TRBJ1-3	-	CASVVRSKSSGNTIYF	TGTGCCAGCGTTGTGCGGAGTAAATCCTCTGGAAACACCATATATTTT
-	TRBV11-3	TRBJ2-1	TRBD2	CASSLGTSGAYNEQFF	TGTGCCAGCAGCTTAGGGACTAGCGGGGCCTACAATGAGCAGTTCTTC
-	TRBV12-3/TRBV12-4	TRBJ2-3	TRBD1	CASSLDRPTDTQYF	TGTGCCAGCAGTCTGGACAGGCCCACAGATACGCAGTATTTT
-	TRBV3-1	TRBJ1-3	TRBD1	CASSAKTGGSGNTIYF	TGTGCCAGCAGCGCAAAGACAGGGGGATCAGGAAACACCATATATTTT
-	TRBV6-2/TRBV6-3	TRBJ2-4	-	CASTTPKAGPAKNIQYF	TGTGCCAGCACCACCCCGAAGGCAGGTCCAGCCAAAAACATTCAGTACTTC
many	TRBV12-3/TRBV12-4	TRBJ2-2	TRBD2	CASRRAGGLTGELFF	TGTGCCAGCAGGCGGGCGGGAGGCCTTACCGGGGAGCTGTTTTTT
-	TRBV28	TRBJ2-7	TRBD2	CASSFPPGLAYEQYF	TGTGCCAGCAGTTTCCCCCCGGGACTAGCGTACGAGCAGTACTTC
few	TRBV7-8	TRBJ2-1	TRBD2	CASLGLAGRHTYNEQFF	TGTGCCAGCCTGGGGCTAGCGGGAAGACACACTTACAATGAGCAGTTCTTC
-	TRBV5-6	TRBJ2-1	-	CASRRLSSYNEQFF	TGTGCCAGCCGCCGGCTTAGCTCCTACAATGAGCAGTTCTTC
few	TRBV20-1	TRBJ1-4	-	CSARDPRATNEKLFF	TGCAGTGCTAGAGATCCCCGGGCAACTAATGAAAAACTGTTTTTT
few	TRBV28	TRBJ2-6	-	CASSLAREPGANVLTF	TGTGCCAGCAGCCTCGCCCGGGAACCCGGGGCCAACGTCCTGACTTTC
-	TRBV6-5	TRBJ2-1	-	CASSPDTGENEQFF	TGTGCCAGCAGCCCGGACACCGGTGAGAATGAGCAGTTCTTC